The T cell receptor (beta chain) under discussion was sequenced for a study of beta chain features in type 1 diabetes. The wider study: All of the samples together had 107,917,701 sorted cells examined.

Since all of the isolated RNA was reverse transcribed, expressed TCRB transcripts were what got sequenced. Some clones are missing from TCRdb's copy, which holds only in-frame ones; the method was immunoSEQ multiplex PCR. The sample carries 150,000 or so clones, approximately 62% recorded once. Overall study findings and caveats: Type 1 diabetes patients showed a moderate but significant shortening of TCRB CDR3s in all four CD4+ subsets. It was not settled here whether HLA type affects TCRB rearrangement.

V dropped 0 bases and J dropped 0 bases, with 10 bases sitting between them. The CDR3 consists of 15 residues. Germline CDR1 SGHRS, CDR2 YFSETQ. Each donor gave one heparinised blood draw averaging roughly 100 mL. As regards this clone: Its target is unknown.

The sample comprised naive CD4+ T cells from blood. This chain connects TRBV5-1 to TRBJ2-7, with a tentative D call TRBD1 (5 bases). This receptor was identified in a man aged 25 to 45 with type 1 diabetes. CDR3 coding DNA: TGCGCCAGCAGCTTGGAAGGGGATAGCTCCTACGAGCAGTACTTC. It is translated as CASSLEGDSSYEQYF.